The text below deals with one T cell receptor (beta chain). Germline-derived CDR1 and CDR2 are SGHAT and FQNNGV. The CDR3 totals 13 residues. Trimming took 6 bases from V and 3 from J; bases not matched to a gene: 4. Under the authors' procedure: Amplification with reference gene primers provided the estimates of nucleated cell counts. This table comes from immunoSEQ multiplex PCR, and its TCRdb copy is limited to in-frame clones, with some not included. V, J and clone size were drawn from that table, and D and trimming were deduced from the DNA. The table has more than 55,000 clones, 79% seen once. The data belong to a study of blood T cell repertoires in COVID-19. Across the whole study: The United States, Italy and Spain were the sources of the acute and convalescent COVID-19 samples. PBMCs, B-cell-depleted T cells, or T cells provided the cDNA or gDNA that made up the material.

Sequences were obtained from peripheral blood. The V gene is TRBV11-2, the J gene TRBJ1-1; 7 bases align to TRBD1. The receptor was isolated from a human donor in a cohort sampled during active COVID-19. The CDR3 DNA reads TGTGCCAGCAGTAGGGGGCCAGACACTGAAGCTTTCTTT. It specifies CASSRGPDTEAFF.